The following is a TCR beta chain sequence with its context. Antigen unknown. The PCR used 60 Vbeta and 13 Jbeta primers. The protocol was immunoSEQ multiplex PCR, while the TCRdb copy is restricted to in-frame clones and leaves out a portion. The repertoire holds fewer than 250,000 clones, with roughly four fifths as singletons. This entry comes from a study of cytomegalovirus exposure and HLA in healthy donors. Trimming removed 6 bases from V and 1 base from J, with 18 bases in between. The CDR3 contains 16 residues. CDR1 is LGHNA and CDR2 is YNFKEQ in the germline V gene. Overall study results and limits: In a later analysis, DRB1 alleles had the most associated TCRs; HLA-C alleles the fewest.

At the time of sampling, donors were nominally healthy, though unrecorded immune exposures were likely. The gene calls are TRBV4-2 and TRBJ1-1, with D uncertain. This clonotype was obtained from a man aged 18-30 years in good health and CMV-seronegative. Sequences were obtained from PBMCs. CDR3 coding DNA: TGTGCCAGCAGGGGCGGGCGGCAGAGTGCGAACACTGAAGCTTTCTTT. Translation gives CASRGGRQSANTEAFF.